This T cell receptor beta chain was found in a study of blood T cells in healthy people across ages. PCR was performed a second time for roughly 7 to 12 cycles using a sample-barcoded 5' primer and a J-beta primer mix. MiXCR, run by TCRdb on the 5' RACE reads, gives a single entry per CDR3 protein. The table shows about 1,400,000 distinct CDR3 sequences, with roughly 64% occurring only once. This clonotype was found a few times. Sequenced sample: blood. The TCR comes from a man aged 18 to 30 in good health.

The CDR3 DNA reads TGTGCCACCAGCAGAGCTTTAGGGGAGACCCAGTACTTC. Its protein is CATSRALGETQYF. The chain carries TRBV15 and TRBJ2-5; D gene ambiguous. Germline CDR1 and CDR2: LNHNV and YYDKDF (reference sequence). The CDR3 consists of 13 residues. V was clipped by 1 base and J by 5 bases, with 8 bases between them.